The TCR beta chain described here comes from a study of early stage breast cancer tumors. Study information: Each sample averaged roughly 10-fold read coverage. Broader study findings: Tumors had roughly 2.5-fold higher T cell density and higher clonality than adjacent normal breast tissue. Functional markers like CD4, CD8 and FOXP3 were missed in bulk sequencing.

About this clone: Its antigen is not known.

The data were produced by immunoSEQ multiplex PCR, yet TCRdb's version contains in-frame clones alone and is incomplete. This table has some 72,000 clones, roughly 84% appearing once. This receptor was taken from a person in their sixties or seventies with breast cancer. Sequencing input: blood.

The CDR3 protein is CASRDPYIDEQFF. The CDR3 coding sequence is TGTGCCAGCCGAGATCCATATATAGATGAGCAGTTCTTC. The V gene is TRBV19, the J gene TRBJ2-1; unclear D gene. Germline CDR1 is LNHDA and CDR2 is SQIVND (reference sequence). Trimming removed 9 bases from V and 8 bases from J, with 17 bases in between. The length of the CDR3 is 13 residues. The full variable domain, rest sourced from reference TRBV19 and TRBJ2-1, is DGGITQSPKYLFRKEGQNVTLSCEQNLNHDAMYWYRQDPGQGLRLIYYSQIVNDFQKGDIAEGYSVSREKKESFPLTVTSAQKNPTAFYLCASRDPYIDEQFFGPGTRLTVL.